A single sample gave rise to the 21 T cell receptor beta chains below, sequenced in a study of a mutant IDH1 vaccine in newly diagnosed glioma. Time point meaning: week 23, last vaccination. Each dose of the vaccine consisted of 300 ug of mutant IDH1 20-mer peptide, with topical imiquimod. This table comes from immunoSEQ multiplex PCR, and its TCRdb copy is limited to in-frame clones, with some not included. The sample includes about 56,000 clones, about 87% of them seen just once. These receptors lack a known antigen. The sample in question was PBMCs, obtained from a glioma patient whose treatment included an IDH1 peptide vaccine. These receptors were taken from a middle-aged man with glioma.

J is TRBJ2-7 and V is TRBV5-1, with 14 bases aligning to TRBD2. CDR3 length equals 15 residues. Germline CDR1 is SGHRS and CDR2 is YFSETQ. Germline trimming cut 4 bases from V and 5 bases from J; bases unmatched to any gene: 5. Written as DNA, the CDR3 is TGCGCCAGCAGCCCGGGACTAGCGGGAGCCCACGAGCAGTACTTC. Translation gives CASSPGLAGAHEQYF.

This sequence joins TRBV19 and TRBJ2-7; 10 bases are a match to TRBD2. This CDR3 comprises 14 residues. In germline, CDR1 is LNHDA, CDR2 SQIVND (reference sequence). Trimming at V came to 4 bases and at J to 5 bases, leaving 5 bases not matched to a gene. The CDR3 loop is CASSNSGRTDEQYF. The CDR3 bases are TGTGCCAGTAGTAATAGCGGGAGGACGGACGAGCAGTACTTC.

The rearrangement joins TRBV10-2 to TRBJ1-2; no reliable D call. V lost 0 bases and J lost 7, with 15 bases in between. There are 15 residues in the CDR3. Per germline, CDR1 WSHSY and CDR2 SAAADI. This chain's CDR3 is CASSESPPGTFGYTF. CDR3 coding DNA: TGCGCCAGCAGTGAGTCCCCGCCGGGAACCTTTGGCTACACCTTC.

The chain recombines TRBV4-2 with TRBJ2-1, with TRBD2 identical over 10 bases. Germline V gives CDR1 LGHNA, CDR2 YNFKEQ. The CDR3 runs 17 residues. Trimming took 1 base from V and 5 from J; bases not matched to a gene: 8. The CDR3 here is CASSQGSSLAGNNEQFF. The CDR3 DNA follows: TGTGCCAGCAGCCAAGGCTCGTCACTAGCGGGGAACAATGAGCAGTTCTTC.

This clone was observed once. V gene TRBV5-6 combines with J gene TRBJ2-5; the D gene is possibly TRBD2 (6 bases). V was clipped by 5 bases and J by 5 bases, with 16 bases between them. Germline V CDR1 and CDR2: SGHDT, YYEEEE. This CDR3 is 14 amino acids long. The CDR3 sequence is CASSFRGAGETQYF. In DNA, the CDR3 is TGTGCCAGCAGTTTCCGGGGCGCGGGGGAGACCCAGTACTTC.

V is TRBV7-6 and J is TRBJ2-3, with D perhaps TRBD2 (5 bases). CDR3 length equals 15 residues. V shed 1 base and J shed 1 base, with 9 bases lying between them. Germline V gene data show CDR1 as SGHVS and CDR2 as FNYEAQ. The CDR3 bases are TGTGCCAGCAGCTTAGGGCCGCGGGGCACAGATACGCAGTATTTT. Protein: CASSLGPRGTDTQYF.

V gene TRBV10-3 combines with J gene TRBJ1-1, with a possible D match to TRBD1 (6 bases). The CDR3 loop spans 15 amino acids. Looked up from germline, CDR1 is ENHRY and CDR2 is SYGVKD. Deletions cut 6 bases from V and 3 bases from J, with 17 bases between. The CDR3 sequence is CAISATSGADTEAFF. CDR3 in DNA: TGTGCCATCAGCGCGACCTCAGGGGCGGACACTGAAGCTTTCTTT.

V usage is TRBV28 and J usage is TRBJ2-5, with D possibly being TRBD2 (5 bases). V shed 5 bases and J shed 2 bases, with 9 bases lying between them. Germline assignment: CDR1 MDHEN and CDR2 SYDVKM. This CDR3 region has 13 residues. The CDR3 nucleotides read TGTGCCAGCAGTCCCAGCGGTCAAGAGACCCAGTACTTC. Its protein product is CASSPSGQETQYF. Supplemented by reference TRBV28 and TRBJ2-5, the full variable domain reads DVKVTQSSRYLVKRTGEKVFLECVQDMDHENMFWYRQDPGLGLRLIYFSYDVKMKEKGDIPEGYSVSREKKERFSLILESASTNQTSMYLCASSPSGQETQYFGPGTRLLVL.

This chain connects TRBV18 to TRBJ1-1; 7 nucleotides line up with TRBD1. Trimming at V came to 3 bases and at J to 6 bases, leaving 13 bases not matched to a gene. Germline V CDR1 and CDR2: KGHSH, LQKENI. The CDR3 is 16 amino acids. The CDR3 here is CASSPPLQGTGAEAFF. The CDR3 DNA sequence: TGTGCCAGCTCACCTCCTTTACAGGGGACGGGGGCTGAAGCTTTCTTT. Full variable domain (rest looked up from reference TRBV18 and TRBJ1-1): NAGVMQNPRHLVRRRGQEARLRCSPMKGHSHVYWYRQLPEEGLKFMVYLQKENIIDESGMPKERFSAEFPKEGPSILRIQQVVRGDSAAYFCASSPPLQGTGAEAFFGQGTRLTVV.

CDR3 DNA sequence: TGTGCCAGCTCACCCGCAGGGGGCTACGAGCAGTACTTC. This sequence encodes CASSPAGGYEQYF. This chain links TRBV18 with TRBJ2-7; the match to TRBD1 covers 7 bases. J was trimmed by 3 bases and V by 3 bases; bases with no gene match: 2. The CDR3 has 13 residues. Germline loops: CDR1 KGHSH, CDR2 LQKENI.

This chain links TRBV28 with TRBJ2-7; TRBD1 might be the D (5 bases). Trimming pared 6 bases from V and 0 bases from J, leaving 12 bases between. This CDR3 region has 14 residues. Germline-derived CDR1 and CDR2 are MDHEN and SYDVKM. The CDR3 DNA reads TGTGCCAGCAGATCGCAGGGAAGCTCCTACGAGCAGTACTTC. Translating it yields CASRSQGSSYEQYF.

The CDR3 coding sequence is TGTGCCAGCAGTTTATCGCTTCTTGGGGGAGGTTCCACAGATACGCAGTATTTT. Translated: CASSLSLLGGGSTDTQYF. The J gene is TRBJ2-3, the V gene TRBV27, with a tentative D call TRBD2 (6 bases). CDR1 MNHEY and CDR2 SMNVEV come from the germline V gene (reference sequence). The CDR3 covers 18 residues. V lost 0 bases, J lost 2 bases, and 18 bases lay in between.

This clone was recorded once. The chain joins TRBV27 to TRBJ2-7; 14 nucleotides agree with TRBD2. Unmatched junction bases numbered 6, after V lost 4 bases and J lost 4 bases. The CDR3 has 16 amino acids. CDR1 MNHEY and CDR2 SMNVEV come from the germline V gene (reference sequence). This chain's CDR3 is CASSSRTSGRPYEQYF. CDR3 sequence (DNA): TGTGCCAGCAGTTCCCGGACTAGCGGGAGGCCTTACGAGCAGTACTTC.

Here the CDR3 DNA reads TGTGCCAGCAGCGTTTCGGGCCCTAGCACAGATACGCAGTATTTT. Amino acids: CASSVSGPSTDTQYF. This chain connects TRBV9 to TRBJ2-3; D unclear. Germline V CDR1 and CDR2: SGDLS, YYNGEE. The V and J ends lost 2 bases and 0 bases respectively, with 10 bases between them. CDR3 length: 15 residues. Drawing the rest from reference TRBV9 and TRBJ2-3, the complete variable domain is DSGVTQTPKHLITATGQRVTLRCSPRSGDLSVYWYQQSLDQGLQFLIQYYNGEERAKGNILERFSAQQFPDLHSELNLSSLELGDSALYFCASSVSGPSTDTQYFGPGTRLTVL.

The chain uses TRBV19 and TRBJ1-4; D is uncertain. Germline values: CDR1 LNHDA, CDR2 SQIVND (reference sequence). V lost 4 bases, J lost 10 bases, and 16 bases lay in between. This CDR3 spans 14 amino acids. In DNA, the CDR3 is TGTGCCAGTAGTACCGTGGGGTATTTAGGAAAACTGTTTTTT. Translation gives CASSTVGYLGKLFF.

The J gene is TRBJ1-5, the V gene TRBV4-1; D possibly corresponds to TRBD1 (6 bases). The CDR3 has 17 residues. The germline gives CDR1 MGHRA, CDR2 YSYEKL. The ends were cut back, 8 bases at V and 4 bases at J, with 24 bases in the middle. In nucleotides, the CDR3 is TGCGCCAGCGGCCCCCGTGTCAGGGGAGGAGGGAATCAGCCCCAGCATTTT. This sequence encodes CASGPRVRGGGNQPQHF.

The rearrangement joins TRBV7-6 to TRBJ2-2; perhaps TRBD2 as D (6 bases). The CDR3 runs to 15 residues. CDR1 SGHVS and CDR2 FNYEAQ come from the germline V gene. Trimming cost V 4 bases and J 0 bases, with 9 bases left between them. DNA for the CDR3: TGTGCCAGCAGCTCCCCGGGGGCGAACACCGGGGAGCTGTTTTTT. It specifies CASSSPGANTGELFF.

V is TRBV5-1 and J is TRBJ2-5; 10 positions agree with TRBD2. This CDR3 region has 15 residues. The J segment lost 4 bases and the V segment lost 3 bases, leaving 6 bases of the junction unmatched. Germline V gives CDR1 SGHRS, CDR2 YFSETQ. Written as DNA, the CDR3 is TGCGCCAGCAGCTCCTCCGGGACTAGCGTAGAGACCCAGTACTTC. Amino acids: CASSSSGTSVETQYF.

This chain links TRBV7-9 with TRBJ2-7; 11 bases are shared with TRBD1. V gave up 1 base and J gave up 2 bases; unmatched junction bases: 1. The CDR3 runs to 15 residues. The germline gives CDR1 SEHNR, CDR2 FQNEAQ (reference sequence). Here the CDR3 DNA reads TGTGCCAGCAGCTTAGGGGGACAGGGGGCCTACGAGCAGTACTTC. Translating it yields CASSLGGQGAYEQYF.

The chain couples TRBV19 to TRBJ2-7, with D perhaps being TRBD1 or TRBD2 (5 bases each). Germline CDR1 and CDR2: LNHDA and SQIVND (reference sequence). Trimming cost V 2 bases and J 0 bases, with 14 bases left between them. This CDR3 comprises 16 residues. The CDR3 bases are TGTGCCAGTAGTATATCCGGGACCTGGAGCTCCTACGAGCAGTACTTC. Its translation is CASSISGTWSSYEQYF.

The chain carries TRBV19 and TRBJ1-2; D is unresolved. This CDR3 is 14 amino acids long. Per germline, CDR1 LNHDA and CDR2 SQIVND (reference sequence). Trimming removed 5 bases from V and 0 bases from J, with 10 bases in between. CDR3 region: CASSLGGTNYGYTF. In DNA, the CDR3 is TGTGCCAGTAGTCTTGGCGGAACTAACTATGGCTACACCTTC.